This T cell receptor beta chain was recovered during a study of technical replicates of blood from several donors. The V gene's germline CDR1 is SGHDT and CDR2 YYEEEE. V was cut by 0 bases and J by 8 bases, with 14 bases left in between. This CDR3 contains 14 residues. TCRdb's copy holds only in-frame clones and misses some; the assay was immunoSEQ multiplex PCR. The sample consists of 15,000 to 17,000 clones, more than 75% of them appearing once. V is TRBV5-6 and J is TRBJ1-2; unclear D gene. The sequenced sample consisted of PBMCs. The clonotype originates from a human donor in good health. The CDR3 nucleotides are TGTGCCAGCAGCTTGGAGGAGGGATCATACGGCTACACCTTC. Amino acid sequence: CASSLEEGSYGYTF.